One sample yielded the 15 T cell receptor beta chains listed below, sequenced in a study of cytomegalovirus exposure and HLA in healthy donors. Amplification used 60 Vbeta primers and 13 Jbeta primers. The repertoire was sequenced with immunoSEQ multiplex PCR; TCRdb's copy has only in-frame clones and lacks some. The sample yields about 120,000 clones, roughly two thirds seen once. The specimen was PBMCs. The receptor set was obtained from a man aged 25-45 years in good health and CMV-seropositive.

The chain's CDR3 is CASSPQSTGWSSYGYTF. Written as DNA, the CDR3 is TGCGCCAGCAGCCCCCAAAGTACAGGGTGGAGTAGCTATGGCTACACCTTC. This chain connects TRBV5-1 to TRBJ1-2; D might be TRBD1 (6 bases). Germline V gene lookup returns CDR1 SGHRS and CDR2 YFSETQ. The ends were cut back, 4 bases at V and 4 bases at J, with 23 bases in the middle. This CDR3 has 17 residues.

The rearrangement uses TRBV9 and TRBJ1-2, with D perhaps matching TRBD1 (6 bases). Trimming removed 3 bases from V and 4 bases from J, with 13 bases in between. The CDR3 totals 14 residues. Per germline, CDR1 SGDLS and CDR2 YYNGEE. CDR3 sequence: CASSAHDRSYGYTF. For the CDR3, the DNA is TGTGCCAGCAGCGCTCACGACAGGAGCTATGGCTACACCTTC.

In its sample, this clone was seen a few times. The chain uses TRBV2 and TRBJ1-1, with D possibly matching TRBD1 (6 bases). Trimming shortened V by 6 bases and J by 6 bases, and 14 bases separated the two germline ends. The CDR3 loop spans 13 amino acids. CDR1 is SNHLY, CDR2 FYNNEI, per germline. The CDR3 sequence is CASREGGSPEAFF. The CDR3 DNA follows: TGTGCCAGCAGGGAGGGGGGGTCCCCTGAAGCTTTCTTT.

This clone was counted only a few times. The chain has TRBV9 and TRBJ2-3; tentative D call: TRBD1 (5 bases). Looked up from germline, CDR1 is SGDLS and CDR2 is YYNGEE. The CDR3 extends over 15 amino acids. V lost 0 bases and J 1 base, leaving 9 bases between the germline ends. This CDR3 is CASSVATRGTDTQYF. CDR3 coding DNA: TGTGCCAGCAGCGTAGCTACCAGGGGCACAGATACGCAGTATTTT.

This clone showed up just a few times. This chain connects TRBV2 to TRBJ2-7; D possibly corresponds to TRBD2 (5 bases). The CDR3 spans 15 residues. The V and J ends lost 7 bases and 2 bases respectively, with 18 bases between them. Germline CDR1 SNHLY, CDR2 FYNNEI. CDR3 in amino acids: CASIARLAETYEQYF. The CDR3 DNA reads TGTGCCAGCATCGCGCGGCTAGCCGAGACCTACGAGCAGTACTTC. The full variable domain, rest sourced from reference TRBV2 and TRBJ2-7, is EPEVTQTPSHQVTQMGQEVILRCVPISNHLYFYWYRQILGQKVEFLVSFYNNEISEKSEIFDDQFSVERPDGSNFTLKIRSTKLEDSAMYFCASIARLAETYEQYFGPGTRLTVT.

The rearrangement joins TRBV7-9 to TRBJ1-4; 8 bases agree with TRBD1. Trimming took 5 bases from V and 8 from J; bases not matched to a gene: 13. The CDR3 has 16 amino acids. From germline, CDR1 is SEHNR and CDR2 FQNEAQ (reference sequence). DNA for the CDR3: TGTGCCAGCAGCACCAGACAGGGGAGATTTTGGGAAAAACTGTTTTTT. This sequence encodes CASSTRQGRFWEKLFF.

This clone was seen just once. V usage is TRBV9 and J usage is TRBJ2-2, with 9 positions matching TRBD2. The CDR3 spans 16 residues. The V segment lost 4 bases and the J segment 5 bases; nucleotides outside the gene matches: 9. CDR1 and CDR2 (germline): SGDLS, YYNGEE. The CDR3 spells CASSPLAGRYTGELFF. Written as DNA, the CDR3 is TGTGCCAGCAGCCCTCTAGCGGGACGGTATACCGGGGAGCTGTTTTTT. The complete variable domain, with remaining parts taken from reference TRBV9 and TRBJ2-2, reads DSGVTQTPKHLITATGQRVTLRCSPRSGDLSVYWYQQSLDQGLQFLIQYYNGEERAKGNILERFSAQQFPDLHSELNLSSLELGDSALYFCASSPLAGRYTGELFFGEGSRLTVL.

The gene calls are TRBV7-3 and TRBJ1-2, with 10 bases identical to TRBD1. Germline CDR1 and CDR2: SGHTA and FQGTGA. The CDR3 has 14 residues. V dropped 6 bases and J dropped 6; count of bases not matched to a gene: 7. CDR3 nucleotides: TGTGCCAGCAGGTCCACCGGGACAGGGGATGGCTACACCTTC. Protein: CASRSTGTGDGYTF.

The chain is built from TRBV5-1 and TRBJ2-1, with TRBD2 identical over 8 bases. Germline V gene sequence: CDR1 SGHRS, CDR2 YFSETQ. This CDR3 comprises 17 residues. Trimming cost V 0 bases and J 0 bases; bases outside gene matches: 5. The CDR3 region is CASSLGGLGGSYNEQFF. In DNA form, the CDR3 reads TGCGCCAGCAGCTTGGGGGGACTAGGCGGCTCCTACAATGAGCAGTTCTTC. Combining the CDR3 with reference TRBV5-1 and TRBJ2-1 gives the whole variable domain KAGVTQTPRYLIKTRGQQVTLSCSPISGHRSVSWYQQTPGQGLQFLFEYFSETQRNKGNFPGRFSGRQFSNSRSEMNVSTLELGDSALYLCASSLGGLGGSYNEQFFGPGTRLTVL.

J is TRBJ1-4 and V is TRBV5-1, with D unresolved. The length of the CDR3 is 14 residues. V lost 4 bases and J lost 5, with 12 bases in between. CDR1 is SGHRS and CDR2 is YFSETQ in the germline V gene. The CDR3 sequence is CASSLLGENEKLFF. The CDR3 DNA is TGCGCCAGCAGCCTACTCGGGGAAAATGAAAAACTGTTTTTT.

The chain couples TRBV18 to TRBJ1-1; D perhaps matches TRBD1 (6 bases). Per germline, CDR1 KGHSH and CDR2 LQKENI. The germline V and J ends were trimmed by 2 bases and 7 bases, with 17 bases remaining between them. The CDR3 sequence is 15 residues long. The CDR3 reads CASSPEMNRVLEAFF. The CDR3 DNA reads TGTGCCAGCTCACCAGAAATGAACAGGGTTCTTGAAGCTTTCTTT.

This clone came up once. The V call is TRBV6-1, the J call TRBJ2-7; 7 nucleotides line up with TRBD1. With V trimmed by 4 bases and J by 5 bases, 8 bases remained unmatched. This CDR3 is built from 14 residues. Looked up from germline, CDR1 is MNHNS and CDR2 is SASEGT. The CDR3 loop is CASSADRIRNEQYF. For the CDR3, the DNA is TGTGCCAGCAGTGCGGACAGGATAAGGAACGAGCAGTACTTC.

The chain's CDR3 is CASRSMGQGVYEQYF. CDR3 DNA sequence: TGTGCCAGTAGAAGCATGGGACAGGGGGTCTACGAGCAGTACTTC. This rearrangement joins TRBV19 to TRBJ2-7; the match to TRBD1 covers 11 bases. The CDR3 is 15 amino acids. From germline, CDR1 is LNHDA and CDR2 SQIVND (reference sequence). V was clipped by 6 bases and J by 3 bases; unmatched bases: 7.

The chain combines TRBV6-5 with TRBJ2-7, with 8 nucleotides matching TRBD2. Germline V gene lookup returns CDR1 MNHEY and CDR2 SVGAGI. With 4 bases clipped from V and 5 bases from J, the junction kept 7 bases outside the gene matches. CDR3 length equals 14 residues. CDR3 DNA sequence: TGTGCCAGCAGTTGGCGGCCGCGGGGGGACGAGCAGTACTTC. Protein sequence: CASSWRPRGDEQYF.

V is TRBV23-1 and J is TRBJ2-4; 9 bases fit TRBD1. TRBV23-1 is given ORF status, its function remaining uncertain. The CDR3 contains 19 residues. V dropped 3 bases and J dropped 0; count of bases not matched to a gene: 12. As DNA, the CDR3 is TGCGCCAGCAGTCAGTTACGACAGGGGGGAAAGCTAGCCAAAAACATTCAGTACTTC. Translating gives CASSQLRQGGKLAKNIQYF.